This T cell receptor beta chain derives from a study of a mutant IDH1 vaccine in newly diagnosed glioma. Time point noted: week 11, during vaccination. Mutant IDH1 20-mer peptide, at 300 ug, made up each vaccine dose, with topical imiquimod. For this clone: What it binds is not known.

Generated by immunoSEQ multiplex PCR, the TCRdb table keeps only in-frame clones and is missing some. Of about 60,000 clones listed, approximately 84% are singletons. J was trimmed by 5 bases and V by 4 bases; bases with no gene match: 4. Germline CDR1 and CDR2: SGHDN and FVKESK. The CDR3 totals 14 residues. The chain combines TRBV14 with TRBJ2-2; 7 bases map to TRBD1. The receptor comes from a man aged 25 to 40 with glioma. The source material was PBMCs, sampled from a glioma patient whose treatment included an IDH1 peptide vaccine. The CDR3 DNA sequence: TGTGCCAGCAGCCCGACAGGGTCTACCGGGGAGCTGTTTTTT. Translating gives CASSPTGSTGELFF.